This TCR beta chain was observed in a study of blood T cell repertoires in COVID-19. Germline CDR1 is MNHEY and CDR2 is SMNVEV (reference sequence). CDR3 length equals 16 residues. V was pared by 4 bases and J by 3 bases, with 6 bases of the junction left unmatched. The method was immunoSEQ multiplex PCR; TCRdb's version includes in-frame clones alone and lacks a portion of them. The sample has about 200,000 clones, about 86% seen once. Participant ages covered about 18 to 100 years across 20 to 30 US areas. Grouping used clinical history reported by participants in a survey and questionnaire. For recovered donors of Cohort 3, there were two negative PCRs, clearance, or symptom resolution.

Sequencing input: PBMCs or T cells enriched from blood (not recorded which). The V gene is TRBV27, the J gene TRBJ2-2, with 9 bases lining up with TRBD1. The source is a man between 35 and 55 years old who had recovered from COVID-19. CDR3 DNA sequence: TGTGCCAGCAGTTCCGGGACAGGGAGGGACACCGGGGAGCTGTTTTTT. It specifies CASSSGTGRDTGELFF.